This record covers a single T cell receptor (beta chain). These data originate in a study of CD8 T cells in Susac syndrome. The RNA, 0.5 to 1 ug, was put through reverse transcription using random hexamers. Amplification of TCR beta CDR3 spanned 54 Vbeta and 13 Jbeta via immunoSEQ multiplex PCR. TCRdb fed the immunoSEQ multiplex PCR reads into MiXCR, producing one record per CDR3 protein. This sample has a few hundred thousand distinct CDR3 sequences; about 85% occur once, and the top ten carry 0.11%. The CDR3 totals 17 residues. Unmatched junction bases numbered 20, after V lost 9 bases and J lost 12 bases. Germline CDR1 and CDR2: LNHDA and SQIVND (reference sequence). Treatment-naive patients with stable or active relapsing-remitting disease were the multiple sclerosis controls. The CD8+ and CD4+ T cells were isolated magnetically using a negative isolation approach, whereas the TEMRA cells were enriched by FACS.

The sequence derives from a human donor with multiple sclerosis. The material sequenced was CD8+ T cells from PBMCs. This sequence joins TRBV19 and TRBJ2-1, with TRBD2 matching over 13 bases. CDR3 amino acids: CASETSGRPINSRGQFF. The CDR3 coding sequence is TGTGCCAGCGAGACTAGCGGGAGGCCAATTAACTCCAGGGGGCAGTTCTTC.